The 32 T cell receptor beta chains reported below all come from one sample, sequenced in a study of cytotoxic CD8 clonotypes in ibrutinib-treated CLL. The table came from immunoSEQ multiplex PCR; TCRdb's copy has only in-frame clones and leaves some out. The sample lists hundreds of thousands of clones; around four fifths were seen once. The material was PBMCs, obtained before ibrutinib treatment. These receptors all come from a human donor with chronic lymphocytic leukemia.

The chain carries TRBV30 and TRBJ2-2; no clear D. V was clipped by 3 bases and J by 2 bases, with 10 bases between them. Germline V gene data show CDR1 as GTSNPN and CDR2 as SVGIG (reference sequence). CDR3 length: 14 residues. CDR3 DNA: TGTGCCTGGAGCAAGGTCGTCAACACCGGGGAGCTGTTTTTT. Translating gives CAWSKVVNTGELFF.

CDR3 bases: TGTGCCAGCAGCTGGTTACGGACAGGGGTTGAAGCTTTCTTT. Translation: CASSWLRTGVEAFF. V usage is TRBV7-2 and J usage is TRBJ1-1; 9 bases agree with TRBD1. This CDR3 is built from 14 residues. Unmatched junction bases numbered 7, after V lost 4 bases and J lost 7 bases. Germline CDR1 and CDR2: SGHTA and FQGNSA. The complete variable domain, with remaining parts taken from reference TRBV7-2 and TRBJ1-1, reads GAGVSQSPSNKVTEKGKDVELRCDPISGHTALYWYRQSLGQGLEFLIYFQGNSAPDKSGLPSDRFSAERTGGSVSTLTIQRTQQEDSAVYLCASSWLRTGVEAFFGQGTRLTVV.

J is TRBJ2-1 and V is TRBV11-2; 8 bases line up with TRBD1. The trim removed 3 bases at V and 6 bases at J, leaving 13 bases unmatched. Per the germline V gene, CDR1 is SGHAT and CDR2 is FQNNGV. The CDR3 contains 17 residues. DNA of the CDR3: TGTGCCAGCAGCTTTATACTGGTCCAGGGGGCTCTCAATGAGCAGTTCTTC. It translates to CASSFILVQGALNEQFF.

The rearrangement uses TRBV6-5 and TRBJ1-2; D gene ambiguous. In germline, CDR1 is MNHEY, CDR2 SVGAGI. This CDR3 has 12 amino acids. The V end lost 4 bases, the J end lost 4 bases, and 7 bases lay between the germline ends. CDR3 loop: CASSSRLYGYTF. The CDR3 bases are TGTGCCAGCAGTTCCCGGCTCTATGGCTACACCTTC.

CDR3 DNA sequence: TGTGCCAGCAAAGGATCCTACGAGCAGTACTTC. It is translated as CASKGSYEQYF. This sequence joins TRBV7-9 and TRBJ2-7, with D uncertain. The CDR3 covers 11 residues. V was cut by 7 bases and J by 1 base, with 5 bases left in between. Germline values: CDR1 SEHNR, CDR2 FQNEAQ (reference sequence).

The CDR3 here is CASSFRGAYEQYF. Here the CDR3 DNA reads TGTGCCAGCAGCTTCAGGGGTGCCTACGAGCAGTACTTC. This chain links TRBV7-2 with TRBJ2-7; D perhaps matches TRBD1 (6 bases). Trimming removed 3 bases at V and 2 bases at J, with 8 bases between. CDR3 size: 13 residues. The germline V gene has CDR1 SGHTA and CDR2 FQGNSA. The complete variable domain, with remaining parts taken from reference TRBV7-2 and TRBJ2-7, reads GAGVSQSPSNKVTEKGKDVELRCDPISGHTALYWYRQSLGQGLEFLIYFQGNSAPDKSGLPSDRFSAERTGGSVSTLTIQRTQQEDSAVYLCASSFRGAYEQYFGPGTRLTVT.

The V gene is TRBV4-1, the J gene TRBJ2-7; 10 bases map to TRBD2. V shed 1 base, J shed 5 bases, and the junction held 11 bases outside the gene matches. The CDR3 sequence is 17 residues long. The germline V gene encodes CDR1 MGHRA and CDR2 YSYEKL. The CDR3 protein is CASSQVGLGLAGDEQYF. Here the CDR3 DNA reads TGCGCCAGCAGCCAAGTTGGGCTGGGTCTAGCGGGAGACGAGCAGTACTTC.

V is TRBV27 and J is TRBJ2-7; TRBD1 matches at 7 bases. This CDR3 region has 16 residues. The germline V gene encodes CDR1 MNHEY and CDR2 SMNVEV (reference sequence). Trimming removed 6 bases from V and 2 bases from J; junction bases left unmatched: 13. The CDR3 protein is CASSSLARQGPYEQYF. CDR3 sequence (DNA): TGTGCCAGCAGCAGCCTTGCCCGACAGGGACCCTACGAGCAGTACTTC.

This clone was counted once. CDR3 in amino acids: CASSLRKGDTQYF. The CDR3 nucleotides read TGCGCCAGCAGCCTACGAAAGGGAGATACGCAGTATTTT. The chain couples TRBV4-1 to TRBJ2-3, with D hard to call. V lost 4 bases, J lost 5 bases, and 10 bases lay in between. Germline lookup yields CDR1 MGHRA and CDR2 YSYEKL. The CDR3 extends over 13 amino acids.

The chain combines TRBV7-2 with TRBJ2-1; 12 positions agree with TRBD2. Unmatched junction bases numbered 4, after V lost 7 bases and J lost 6 bases. CDR3 length equals 14 residues. CDR1 and CDR2 from the germline V gene are SGHTA and FQGNSA. CDR3 protein: CASKLAGGINEQFF. CDR3 bases: TGTGCCAGCAAACTAGCGGGAGGAATCAATGAGCAGTTCTTC.

The chain is built from TRBV7-6 and TRBJ2-1; TRBD2 matches 9 bases. CDR1 is SGHVS and CDR2 is FNYEAQ in the germline V gene. J gave up 8 bases and V 10 bases, and 21 bases lay outside the gene matches. The CDR3 loop spans 17 amino acids. The CDR3 loop is CATEGAMASGNSYEQFF. The CDR3 bases are TGTGCCACGGAGGGCGCCATGGCTAGCGGGAATTCTTATGAGCAGTTCTTC.

CDR3 in DNA: TGTGCCAGCAGCCCCAACCAAGAGACCCAGTACTTC. This encodes CASSPNQETQYF. The genes are TRBV5-4 and TRBJ2-5; D unclear. The CDR3 is 12 residues long. The V gene's germline CDR1 is SGHNT and CDR2 YYREEE (reference sequence). Between the trimmed V and J ends, which lost 4 bases and 0 bases, there was a span of 4 bases.

The chain is built from TRBV5-1 and TRBJ2-1; 7 bases agree with TRBD1. The CDR3 spans 15 residues. With 0 bases clipped from V and 2 bases from J, the junction kept 2 bases outside the gene matches. Germline CDR1 reads SGHRS; CDR2 reads YFSETQ. The CDR3 reads CASSLVGTAYNEQFF. CDR3 nucleotides: TGCGCCAGCAGCTTGGTTGGGACAGCCTACAATGAGCAGTTCTTC.

The J gene is TRBJ2-1, the V gene TRBV11-1, with TRBD1 matching 8 bases. Germline CDR1 is SGHAT and CDR2 is FQDESV (reference sequence). This CDR3 comprises 15 residues. J lost 10 bases, V lost 5 bases, and 13 bases had no gene match. The CDR3 loop is CASSLPQGAGQEQFF. The CDR3 DNA sequence: TGTGCCAGCAGCCTACCGCAGGGGGCAGGACAAGAGCAGTTCTTC.

CDR3 sequence: CASSDRQDSWSTDTQYF. The CDR3 DNA follows: TGTGCCAGCAGTGACCGACAGGACTCCTGGAGCACAGATACGCAGTATTTT. The V call is TRBV6-4, the J call TRBJ2-3, with D possibly being TRBD1 (6 bases). CDR1 is MRHNA and CDR2 is SNTAGT in the germline V gene. Trimming pared 2 bases from V and 0 bases from J, leaving 15 bases between. This CDR3 is 17 amino acids long.

The chain links TRBV6-1 to TRBJ1-5; no reliable D call. Germline V lookup: CDR1 MNHNS, CDR2 SASEGT. This CDR3 contains 15 residues. V lost 2 bases, J lost 0 bases, and 8 bases lay in between. The CDR3 loop reads CASSERGYSNQPQHF. The CDR3 region has the DNA TGTGCCAGCAGTGAACGAGGGTATAGCAATCAGCCCCAGCATTTT.

The chain is built from TRBV27 and TRBJ2-7; D unclear. Germline V gives CDR1 MNHEY, CDR2 SMNVEV (reference sequence). V was shortened by 3 bases and J by 7 bases, with 13 bases between the two germline ends. The CDR3 covers 13 residues. The chain's CDR3 is CASSFDPSREQYF. The DNA for the CDR3 is TGTGCCAGCAGTTTTGACCCTTCTCGGGAGCAGTACTTC.

The chain employs TRBV2 and TRBJ2-1, with 9 bases fitting TRBD2. The germline V gene has CDR1 SNHLY and CDR2 FYNNEI. J lost 9 bases, V lost 8 bases, and 14 bases had no gene match. The CDR3 extends over 15 amino acids. The CDR3 DNA reads TGTGCCAGCGCCCCCCTAGCGGGAAGTCCGAGTGAGCAGTTCTTC. Its protein is CASAPLAGSPSEQFF.

This clone is a singleton in its sample. This rearrangement joins TRBV28 to TRBJ2-7; 7 bases agree with TRBD2. The germline V gene has CDR1 MDHEN and CDR2 SYDVKM. The CDR3 has 14 amino acids. The V segment lost 9 bases and the J segment 1 base; nucleotides outside the gene matches: 9. As DNA, the CDR3 is TGTGCCAGTCCTGCGTCGGGGGGTTCCTACGAGCAGTACTTC. As protein: CASPASGGSYEQYF.

V and J are TRBV14 and TRBJ1-4, with D unresolved. The V gene lost 1 base and the J gene lost 10 bases, with 10 bases spanning the gap. The CDR3 consists of 13 residues. The germline gives CDR1 SGHDN, CDR2 FVKESK. The chain's CDR3 is CASSQGRLGKLFF. The CDR3 DNA reads as TGTGCCAGCAGCCAAGGACGGTTGGGAAAACTGTTTTTT.

The gene calls are TRBV9 and TRBJ2-3, with D unresolved. The germline gives CDR1 SGDLS, CDR2 YYNGEE. V was shortened by 1 base and J by 6 bases, with 6 bases between the two germline ends. This CDR3 contains 12 residues. The CDR3 DNA follows: TGTGCCAGCAGCGTATCCGGGGATACGCAGTATTTT. Amino acids: CASSVSGDTQYF. Full variable domain (remainder filled in from reference TRBV9 and TRBJ2-3): DSGVTQTPKHLITATGQRVTLRCSPRSGDLSVYWYQQSLDQGLQFLIQYYNGEERAKGNILERFSAQQFPDLHSELNLSSLELGDSALYFCASSVSGDTQYFGPGTRLTVL.

The chain has TRBV29-1 and TRBJ1-2; 8 nucleotides line up with TRBD1. Trimming at V came to 7 bases and at J to 6 bases, leaving 7 bases not matched to a gene. Germline values: CDR1 SQVTM, CDR2 ANQGSEA. This CDR3 comprises 12 residues. The CDR3 bases are TGCAGCGCCCGGACAGGGTATAATGGCTACACCTTC. This translates into CSARTGYNGYTF. The full variable domain, in which reference TRBV29-1 and TRBJ1-2 provide the parts outside the CDR3, is SAVISQKPSRDICQRGTSLTIQCQVDSQVTMMFWYRQQPGQSLTLIATANQGSEATYESGFVIDKFPISRPNLTFSTLTVSNMSPEDSSIYLCSARTGYNGYTFGSGTRLTVV.

This clone was found a few times. V is TRBV28 and J is TRBJ1-1; 7 bases align to TRBD1. The CDR3 length is 14 residues. V was pared by 6 bases and J by 1 base, with 5 bases of the junction left unmatched. CDR1 and CDR2 (germline): MDHEN, SYDVKM. In nucleotides, the CDR3 is TGTGCCAGCAGACCTGGGACAGCGAACACTGAAGCTTTCTTT. It encodes CASRPGTANTEAFF.

In its sample, this clone was seen a few times. The V and J genes are TRBV5-1 and TRBJ2-2; a weak D match, TRBD2 (6 bases). Trimming took off 1 base at V and 7 bases at J, with 23 bases between the two ends. Germline lookup yields CDR1 SGHRS and CDR2 YFSETQ. The CDR3 loop spans 18 amino acids. The CDR3 DNA is TGCGCCAGCAGCTTGCCCGCTCACCCGGTAGCGGCGGGCGGGGAGCTGTTTTTT. It yields the protein CASSLPAHPVAAGGELFF.

The V gene is TRBV5-1, the J gene TRBJ1-4; no reliable D call. V lost 4 bases to trimming and J lost 0 bases, with 13 bases between them. Germline CDR1 and CDR2: SGHRS and YFSETQ. There are 16 residues in the CDR3. As DNA, the CDR3 is TGCGCCAGCAGCCCTCGGACGGCTGCAACTAATGAAAAACTGTTTTTT. It yields the protein CASSPRTAATNEKLFF.

This clone was seen once. The chain couples TRBV9 to TRBJ1-3; D is possibly TRBD1 (5 bases). V was cut by 2 bases and J by 0 bases, with 12 bases left in between. This CDR3 has 16 residues. Germline CDR1 reads SGDLS; CDR2 reads YYNGEE. The CDR3 reads CASSVGGEYSGNTIYF. The CDR3 nucleotides are TGTGCCAGCAGCGTGGGGGGTGAATACTCTGGAAACACCATATATTTT. The full variable domain, completed using reference TRBV9 and TRBJ1-3, is DSGVTQTPKHLITATGQRVTLRCSPRSGDLSVYWYQQSLDQGLQFLIQYYNGEERAKGNILERFSAQQFPDLHSELNLSSLELGDSALYFCASSVGGEYSGNTIYFGEGSWLTVV.

The chain combines TRBV27 with TRBJ2-7; the D is unclear. CDR1 and CDR2 (germline): MNHEY, SMNVEV (reference sequence). The CDR3 spans 13 residues. Trimming pared 5 bases from V and 2 bases from J, leaving 10 bases between. The CDR3 DNA is TGTGCCAGCAGTCCCGGGTCAACCTACGAGCAGTACTTC. Protein product: CASSPGSTYEQYF.

DNA of the CDR3: TGTGCCAGCAGCTTAGTCCGTAGGGATGAGCAGTTCTTC. This encodes CASSLVRRDEQFF. This chain links TRBV13 with TRBJ2-1; D is undetermined. The germline CDR1 and CDR2 sequences are PRHDT and FYEKMQ (reference sequence). This CDR3 has 13 residues. The V end lost 1 base, the J end lost 8 bases, and 9 bases lay between the germline ends. Variable domain in full (rest from reference TRBV13 and TRBJ2-1): AAGVIQSPRHLIKEKRETATLKCYPIPRHDTVYWYQQGPGQDPQFLISFYEKMQSDKGSIPDRFSAQQFSDYHSELNMSSLELGDSALYFCASSLVRRDEQFFGPGTRLTVL.

This sequence joins TRBV9 and TRBJ2-7; 13 nucleotides match TRBD2. J gave up 0 bases and V 8 bases, and 14 bases lay outside the gene matches. The germline gives CDR1 SGDLS, CDR2 YYNGEE. The CDR3 extends over 18 amino acids. The CDR3, as DNA: TGTGCCAGGGGGGAACGACTAGCGGGAGGTTCGATCTCCTACGAGCAGTACTTC. It codes for CARGERLAGGSISYEQYF. The full variable domain, completed using reference TRBV9 and TRBJ2-7, is DSGVTQTPKHLITATGQRVTLRCSPRSGDLSVYWYQQSLDQGLQFLIQYYNGEERAKGNILERFSAQQFPDLHSELNLSSLELGDSALYFCARGERLAGGSISYEQYFGPGTRLTVT.

V is TRBV7-8 and J is TRBJ1-2; TRBD1 agrees at 7 bases. There are 15 residues in the CDR3. Germline CDR1 reads SGHVS; CDR2 reads FQNEAQ. Trimming took 5 bases from V and 0 from J; bases not matched to a gene: 6. CDR3 DNA: TGTGCCAGCAGCCAGAGGACAGGAGCTAACTATGGCTACACCTTC. Amino acids: CASSQRTGANYGYTF.

As concerns this clone: Relative to the germline gene, one junction end is altered; a read error may explain this. The chain has TRBV7-7 and TRBJ2-5; D might be TRBD1 or TRBD2, each matching 6 bases. This CDR3 is built from 16 residues. Germline values: CDR1 SSHAT, CDR2 FNYEAQ (reference sequence). The CDR3 spells CASSRDLPGARETQYF. DNA for the CDR3: TGTGCTAGCAGCAGGGACTTGCCGGGGGCGCGAGAGACCCAGTACTTC.

V and J are TRBV13 and TRBJ2-7, with TRBD2 identical over 13 bases. CDR3 length: 18 amino acids. Germline CDR1 and CDR2: PRHDT and FYEKMQ (reference sequence). The V and J ends lost 5 bases and 2 bases, in that order; junction bases with no gene match: 12. CDR3: CASSANAWTSGSPYEQYF. The CDR3 nucleotides read TGTGCCAGCAGCGCCAACGCTTGGACTAGCGGGAGCCCCTACGAGCAGTACTTC. Together with reference TRBV13 and TRBJ2-7, the CDR3 gives the full variable domain: AAGVIQSPRHLIKEKRETATLKCYPIPRHDTVYWYQQGPGQDPQFLISFYEKMQSDKGSIPDRFSAQQFSDYHSELNMSSLELGDSALYFCASSANAWTSGSPYEQYFGPGTRLTVT.